A selection of T cell receptor beta chains follows, all from one sample in a study of OX40 agonist ivuxolimab in advanced cancers. Libraries were prepared by immunoSEQ multiplex PCR; TCRdb keeps only in-frame clonotypes and omits some of them. This sample carries 80,000 to 95,000 clones, around 90% of them seen once, and the ten largest clones take roughly 8.7%. The sample in question was CD4+ or CD8+ T cells sorted from blood, obtained in a trial of the OX40 agonist ivuxolimab. These receptors originate from an adult with an advanced solid tumor such as melanoma, head and neck, liver or kidney cancer. Both conserved end residues are trimmed from each CDR3.

V gene: TRBV18; J gene: TRBJ2-3; CDR3 length: 15; CDR3 protein: ASSPAGPGRPTDTQY
V gene: TRBV6-5; J gene: TRBJ1-1; CDR3 length: 11; CDR3 protein: ASSPARRAEAF
V gene: TRBV19; J gene: TRBJ2-1; CDR3 length: 12; CDR3 protein: ASGLAGGSDEQF
V gene: TRBV30; J gene: TRBJ1-2; CDR3 length: 6; CDR3 protein: AWSAET
V gene: TRBV27; J gene: TRBJ1-1; CDR3 length: 9; CDR3 protein: ASSAGSEAF
V gene: TRBV9; J gene: TRBJ2-1; CDR3 length: 11; CDR3 protein: ASSVGGPTEQF
V gene: TRBV5-1; J gene: TRBJ2-7; CDR3 length: 12; CDR3 protein: ASSPGDRGYEQY
V gene: TRBV11-3; J gene: TRBJ1-1; CDR3 length: 11; CDR3 protein: ASFRDRDTEAF
V gene: TRBV6-6; J gene: TRBJ2-3; CDR3 length: 14; CDR3 protein: ASSYSHARIMDTQY
V gene: TRBV20-1; J gene: TRBJ2-1; CDR3 length: 9; CDR3 protein: SALSSNEQF
V gene: TRBV4-1; J gene: TRBJ2-1; CDR3 length: 15; CDR3 protein: ASSRGLAPSSYNEQF